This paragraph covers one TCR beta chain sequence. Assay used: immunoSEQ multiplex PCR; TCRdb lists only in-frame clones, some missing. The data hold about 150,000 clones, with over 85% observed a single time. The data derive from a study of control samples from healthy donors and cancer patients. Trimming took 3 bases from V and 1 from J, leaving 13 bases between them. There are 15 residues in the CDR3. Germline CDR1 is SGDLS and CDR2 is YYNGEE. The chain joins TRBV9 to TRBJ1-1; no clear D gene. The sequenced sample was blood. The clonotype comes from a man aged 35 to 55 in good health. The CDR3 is CASSAVGRANTEAFF. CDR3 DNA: TGTGCCAGCAGCGCAGTGGGTCGAGCGAACACTGAAGCTTTCTTT.